Below, 20 T cell receptor beta chains from the same sample are listed, as sequenced in a study of neurological immune-mediated disorders. This sample's time point: technical triplicate 2. TCRdb fed the 5' RACE reads into MiXCR, producing one record per CDR3 protein. The table lists about 59,000 distinct CDR3 sequences, 24% of them singletons. The sample comprised PBMCs. The receptors derive from a man between 60 and 70 years old with HTLV-1-associated myelopathy (HAM/TSP).

The J gene is TRBJ1-1, the V gene TRBV5-1; weak D call: TRBD1 (6 bases). Germline V gene sequence: CDR1 SGHRS, CDR2 YFSETQ. The CDR3 runs to 13 residues. Trimming removed 4 bases from V and 7 bases from J, with 14 bases in between. Here the CDR3 DNA reads TGCGCCAGCAGCCCATTAAGGACAGATGAAGCTTTCTTT. It specifies CASSPLRTDEAFF.

This clonotype was detected ten times or more. The rearrangement uses TRBV20-1 and TRBJ2-2; TRBD1 matches at 10 bases. CDR1 DFQATT and CDR2 SNEGSKA come from the germline V gene (reference sequence). The CDR3 runs to 15 residues. J gave up 2 bases and V 4 bases, and 4 bases lay outside the gene matches. In DNA, the CDR3 is TGCAGTGCTAAGGGGACAGGGGAAAACACCGGGGAGCTGTTTTTT. Protein: CSAKGTGENTGELFF.

The V call is TRBV28, the J call TRBJ1-1; tentative D call: TRBD1 (5 bases). Germline loops: CDR1 MDHEN, CDR2 SYDVKM. The CDR3 length is 14 residues. V was pared by 5 bases and J by 2 bases, with 12 bases between. The CDR3 spells CASSPRDSNTEAFF. In DNA, the CDR3 is TGTGCCAGCAGTCCCCGGGACTCTAACACTGAAGCTTTCTTT.

This clonotype has ten or more counts. The chain's CDR3 is CASSTRSNYNEQFF. The CDR3 DNA sequence: TGTGCCAGCAGCACGCGGAGTAACTACAATGAGCAGTTCTTC. The V call is TRBV9, the J call TRBJ2-1; D not resolved. This CDR3 has 14 residues. Looked up from germline, CDR1 is SGDLS and CDR2 is YYNGEE. Trimming shortened V by 4 bases and J by 3 bases, and 11 bases separated the two germline ends.

This clonotype was detected many times. The chain employs TRBV6-4 and TRBJ2-3, with TRBD1 matching 9 bases. CDR1 and CDR2 (germline): MRHNA, SNTAGT. V was clipped by 0 bases and J by 3 bases; unmatched bases: 7. This CDR3 has 17 amino acids. The CDR3 DNA reads as TGTGCCAGCAGTGACTCTAAGGGGACAGGGCGTACAGATACGCAGTATTTT. Protein product: CASSDSKGTGRTDTQYF.

This clonotype was seen at least ten times. V usage is TRBV20-1 and J usage is TRBJ2-1; D gene ambiguous. Germline CDR1 is DFQATT and CDR2 is SNEGSKA (reference sequence). Trimming pared 0 bases from V and 8 bases from J, leaving 20 bases between. The CDR3 spans 16 residues. The CDR3 sequence is CSARDLGSTFWDEQFF. As DNA, the CDR3 is TGCAGTGCTAGAGATCTTGGTAGTACCTTTTGGGATGAGCAGTTCTTC.

The V gene is TRBV9, the J gene TRBJ2-7; 12 bases fit TRBD1. CDR1 SGDLS and CDR2 YYNGEE come from the germline V gene. The length of the CDR3 is 14 residues. Unmatched junction bases numbered 4, after V lost 3 bases and J lost 6 bases. In DNA form, the CDR3 reads TGTGCCAGCAGCGCGGGACAGGGGGCTGGCGAGCAGTACTTC. Translating gives CASSAGQGAGEQYF.

This clonotype was found many times. The chain employs TRBV20-1 and TRBJ1-5, with D possibly TRBD1 on 5 matching bases. The CDR3 extends over 15 amino acids. V lost 1 base, J lost 3 bases, and 13 bases lay in between. The germline gives CDR1 DFQATT, CDR2 SNEGSKA (reference sequence). The CDR3 coding sequence is TGCAGTGCTAGAGTTGGGGGAAGAATCAATCAGCCCCAGCATTTT. Protein product: CSARVGGRINQPQHF.

This clonotype has only a few counts. J is TRBJ2-6 and V is TRBV5-1; no reliable D call. CDR1 and CDR2 from the germline V gene are SGHRS and YFSETQ. This CDR3 contains 17 residues. V lost 0 bases and J lost 1, with 11 bases in between. CDR3: CASSLGQRESGANVLTF. As DNA, the CDR3 is TGCGCCAGCAGCTTGGGGCAGCGAGAATCTGGGGCCAACGTCCTGACTTTC.

Only a few counts were recorded for this clonotype. This sequence joins TRBV29-1 and TRBJ1-1; D gene ambiguous. CDR3 length: 14 residues. Germline loops: CDR1 SQVTM, CDR2 ANQGSEA. V was pared by 5 bases and J by 2 bases, with 15 bases between. The CDR3 reads CSVKQPSRNTEAFF. CDR3 DNA: TGCAGCGTTAAACAGCCGTCCCGTAACACTGAAGCTTTCTTT.

About this clonotype itself: Compared with germline, one end of the junction differs, possibly owing to a read error. This chain links TRBV5-1 with TRBJ2-2; no definite D call. The CDR3 spans 16 residues. From germline, CDR1 is SGHRS and CDR2 YFSETQ. The CDR3 is CASNLDIARPTGELFF. The CDR3 DNA sequence: TGCGCCAGCAACTTGGATATCGCCCGACCCACCGGGGAGCTGTTTTTT.

This clonotype was seen many times. The chain links TRBV4-1 to TRBJ2-1; D not resolved. CDR1 and CDR2 from the germline V gene are MGHRA and YSYEKL. Trimming pared 0 bases from V and 4 bases from J, leaving 13 bases between. The CDR3 runs to 16 residues. CDR3 nucleotide sequence: TGCGCCAGCAGCCAAGATCTGGCGCTACCTTACAATGAGCAGTTCTTC. It codes for CASSQDLALPYNEQFF.

This clonotype has ten or more counts. V gene TRBV4-2 combines with J gene TRBJ1-2; D not certain. Germline CDR1 reads LGHNA; CDR2 reads YNFKEQ. V lost 0 bases to trimming and J lost 6 bases, with 14 bases between them. This CDR3 is 15 amino acids long. The CDR3 region has the DNA TGTGCCAGCAGCCAAGATTTGAGCCGGCGGAATGGCTACACCTTC. The encoded protein is CASSQDLSRRNGYTF.

This clonotype was recorded many times. The rearrangement joins TRBV20-1 to TRBJ2-1; TRBD2 matches at 12 bases. Germline-derived CDR1 and CDR2 are DFQATT and SNEGSKA (reference sequence). The CDR3 contains 18 residues. Trimming at V came to 6 bases and at J to 0 bases, leaving 12 bases not matched to a gene. The CDR3 nucleotides are TGCAGTGCCAAAACGGGCAGGACTAGCGGGATCTCCTACAATGAGCAGTTCTTC. Amino acids: CSAKTGRTSGISYNEQFF.

The sample holds many counts of this clonotype. The rearrangement uses TRBV20-1 and TRBJ1-1, with D unclear. V shed 4 bases and J shed 5 bases, with 8 bases lying between them. This CDR3 spans 11 amino acids. Germline V gene lookup returns CDR1 DFQATT and CDR2 SNEGSKA (reference sequence). The DNA for the CDR3 is TGCAGTGCTAATTCGGCGACTGAAGCTTTCTTT. Encoded protein: CSANSATEAFF.

V and J are TRBV18 and TRBJ2-3; 14 positions match TRBD2. V trimming: 0 bases; J trimming: 7 bases; junction bases outside the gene matches: 6. CDR3 length equals 17 residues. Germline values: CDR1 KGHSH, CDR2 LQKENI. The CDR3 sequence: CASSPPTTSGGANTQYF. DNA for the CDR3: TGTGCCAGCTCACCACCTACGACTAGCGGGGGGGCAAATACGCAGTATTTT.

There are many counts of this clonotype. The chain carries TRBV10-2 and TRBJ2-7, with 9 bases matching TRBD1. CDR3 size: 14 residues. Looked up from germline, CDR1 is WSHSY and CDR2 is SAAADI. The J segment lost 1 base and the V segment lost 5 bases, leaving 3 bases of the junction unmatched. The CDR3 protein is CASSTGQGSYEQYF. The CDR3 coding sequence is TGCGCCAGCAGTACGGGACAGGGATCCTACGAGCAGTACTTC.

In this sample, this clonotype is medium-sized. This chain joins TRBV4-1 and TRBJ2-2; unclear D gene. The germline gives CDR1 MGHRA, CDR2 YSYEKL. The CDR3 is made up of 15 amino acids. The V end lost 0 bases, the J end lost 4 bases, and 9 bases lay between the germline ends. CDR3 sequence (DNA): TGCGCCAGCAGCCAAGAACCGGTGAGCACCGGGGAGCTGTTTTTT. Translated: CASSQEPVSTGELFF.

This clonotype was observed at least ten times. Germline is not matched at one junction end, which may reflect a read error. The chain joins TRBV7-8 to TRBJ2-2; D may be TRBD2 (6 bases). CDR1 is SGHVS and CDR2 is FQNEAQ in the germline V gene. The CDR3 loop spans 13 amino acids. CDR3 in DNA: TGTGCCAGCAGCCTAGCGTACTCCGGGGAGCTGTTTTTT. This codes for CASSLAYSGELFF.

This clonotype showed up many times. The rearrangement uses TRBV25-1 and TRBJ2-5, with 8 nucleotides matching TRBD2. The junction had 6 bases not matched to a gene; V was cut back by 5 bases and J by 4 bases. The CDR3 loop spans 14 amino acids. The V gene's germline CDR1 is MGHDK and CDR2 SYGVNS. CDR3 in DNA: TGTGCCAGCAGTCGTAGCGGGACGGGAGAGACCCAGTACTTC. This translates into CASSRSGTGETQYF.